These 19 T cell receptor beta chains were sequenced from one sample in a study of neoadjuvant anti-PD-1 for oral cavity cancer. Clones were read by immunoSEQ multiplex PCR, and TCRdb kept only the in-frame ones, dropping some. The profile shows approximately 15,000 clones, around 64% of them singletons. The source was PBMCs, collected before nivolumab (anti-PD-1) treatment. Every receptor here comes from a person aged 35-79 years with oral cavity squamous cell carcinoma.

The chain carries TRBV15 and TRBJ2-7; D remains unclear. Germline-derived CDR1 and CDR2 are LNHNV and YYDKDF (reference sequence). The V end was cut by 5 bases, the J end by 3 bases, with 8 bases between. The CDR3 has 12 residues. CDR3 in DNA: TGTGCCACCAGCCAACGAGGCTACGAGCAGTACTTC. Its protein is CATSQRGYEQYF.

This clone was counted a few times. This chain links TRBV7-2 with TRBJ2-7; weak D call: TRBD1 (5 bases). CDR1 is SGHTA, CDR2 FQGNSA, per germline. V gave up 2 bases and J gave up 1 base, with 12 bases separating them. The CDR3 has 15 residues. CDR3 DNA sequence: TGTGCCAGCAGCTTATCGGCAGGGTGGTCCTACGAGCAGTACTTC. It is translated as CASSLSAGWSYEQYF. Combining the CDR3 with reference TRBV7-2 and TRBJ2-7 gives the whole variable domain GAGVSQSPSNKVTEKGKDVELRCDPISGHTALYWYRQSLGQGLEFLIYFQGNSAPDKSGLPSDRFSAERTGGSVSTLTIQRTQQEDSAVYLCASSLSAGWSYEQYFGPGTRLTVT.

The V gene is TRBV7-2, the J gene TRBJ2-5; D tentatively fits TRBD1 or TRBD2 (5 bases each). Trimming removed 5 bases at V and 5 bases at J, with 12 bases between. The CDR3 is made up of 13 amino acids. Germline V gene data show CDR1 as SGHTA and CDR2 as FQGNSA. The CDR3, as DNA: TGTGCCAGCAGCCCGGGACCTCCGGAGACCCAGTACTTC. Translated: CASSPGPPETQYF.

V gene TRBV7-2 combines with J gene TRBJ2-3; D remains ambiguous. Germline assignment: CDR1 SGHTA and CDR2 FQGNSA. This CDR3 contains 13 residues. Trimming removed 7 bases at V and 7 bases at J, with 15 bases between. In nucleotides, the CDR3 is TGTGCCAGCACCCCGGTTCCTCCGAATACGCAGTATTTT. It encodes CASTPVPPNTQYF.

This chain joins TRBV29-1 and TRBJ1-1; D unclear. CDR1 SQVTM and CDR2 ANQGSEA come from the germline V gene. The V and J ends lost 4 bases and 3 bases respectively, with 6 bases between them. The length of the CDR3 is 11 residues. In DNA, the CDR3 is TGCAGCGTTGGTGGGGACACTGAAGCTTTCTTT. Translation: CSVGGDTEAFF.

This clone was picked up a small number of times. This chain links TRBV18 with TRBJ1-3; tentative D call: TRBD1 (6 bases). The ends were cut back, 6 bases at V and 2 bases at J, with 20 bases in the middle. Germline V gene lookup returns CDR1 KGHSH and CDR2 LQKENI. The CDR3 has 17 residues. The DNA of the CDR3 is TGTGCCAGCTCCCCTGTCCAGGGGATAGCCCCTGGAAACACCATATATTTT. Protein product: CASSPVQGIAPGNTIYF.

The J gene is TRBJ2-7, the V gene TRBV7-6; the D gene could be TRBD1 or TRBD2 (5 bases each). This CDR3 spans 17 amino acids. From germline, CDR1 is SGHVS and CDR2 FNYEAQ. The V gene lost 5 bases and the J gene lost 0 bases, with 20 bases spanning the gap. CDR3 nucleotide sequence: TGTGCCAGCAGCCAACTCCTACCCGGGGCCAGCTCCTACGAGCAGTACTTC. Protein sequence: CASSQLLPGASSYEQYF.

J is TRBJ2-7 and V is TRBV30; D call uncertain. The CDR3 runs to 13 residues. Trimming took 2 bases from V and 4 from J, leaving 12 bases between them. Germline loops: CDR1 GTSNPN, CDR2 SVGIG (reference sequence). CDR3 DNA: TGTGCCTGGAGTCTCGGGTCCGAATACGAGCAGTACTTC. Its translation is CAWSLGSEYEQYF.

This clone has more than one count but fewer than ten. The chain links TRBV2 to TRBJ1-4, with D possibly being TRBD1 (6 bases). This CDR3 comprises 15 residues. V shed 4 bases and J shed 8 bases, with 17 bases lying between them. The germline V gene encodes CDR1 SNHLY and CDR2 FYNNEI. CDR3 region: CASSGAPGAGEKLFF. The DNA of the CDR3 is TGTGCCAGCAGTGGGGCGCCGGGGGCGGGGGAAAAACTGTTTTTT.

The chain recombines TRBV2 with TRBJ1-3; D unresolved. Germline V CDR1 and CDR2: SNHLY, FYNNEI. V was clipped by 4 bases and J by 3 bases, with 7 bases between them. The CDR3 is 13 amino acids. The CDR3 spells CASSGQDGNTIYF. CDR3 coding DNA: TGTGCCAGCAGTGGGCAGGATGGAAACACCATATATTTT.

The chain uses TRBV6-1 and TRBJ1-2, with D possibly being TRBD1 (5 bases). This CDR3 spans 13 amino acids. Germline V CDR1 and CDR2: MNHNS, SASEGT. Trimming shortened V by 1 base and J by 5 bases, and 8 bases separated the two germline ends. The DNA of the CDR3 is TGTGCCAGCAGTGAAGGGGGCTGGTATGGCTACACCTTC. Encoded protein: CASSEGGWYGYTF.

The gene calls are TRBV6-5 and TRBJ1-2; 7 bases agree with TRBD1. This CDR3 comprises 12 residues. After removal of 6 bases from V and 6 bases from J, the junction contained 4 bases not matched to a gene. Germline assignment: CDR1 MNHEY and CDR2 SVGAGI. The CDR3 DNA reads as TGTGCCAGCAGCGAAACAGGGGATGGCTACACCTTC. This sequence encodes CASSETGDGYTF.

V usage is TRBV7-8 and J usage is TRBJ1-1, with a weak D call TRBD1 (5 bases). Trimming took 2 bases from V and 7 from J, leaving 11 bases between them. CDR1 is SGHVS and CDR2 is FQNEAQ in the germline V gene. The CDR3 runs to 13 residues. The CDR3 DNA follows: TGTGCCAGCAGCTTAAGAGGCCAGGGTGAAGCTTTCTTT. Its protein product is CASSLRGQGEAFF.

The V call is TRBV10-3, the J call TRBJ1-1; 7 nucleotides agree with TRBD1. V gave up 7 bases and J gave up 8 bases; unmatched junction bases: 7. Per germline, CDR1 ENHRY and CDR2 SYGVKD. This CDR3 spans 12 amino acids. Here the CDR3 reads CAINTGTEEAFF. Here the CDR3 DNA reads TGTGCCATCAATACCGGGACAGAAGAAGCTTTCTTT.

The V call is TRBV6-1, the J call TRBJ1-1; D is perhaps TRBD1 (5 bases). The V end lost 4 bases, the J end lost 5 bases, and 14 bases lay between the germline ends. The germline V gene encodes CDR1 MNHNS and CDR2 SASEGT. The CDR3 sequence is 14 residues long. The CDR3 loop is CASSGLTAGTEAFF. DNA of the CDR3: TGTGCCAGCAGTGGCCTAACCGCAGGGACTGAAGCTTTCTTT.

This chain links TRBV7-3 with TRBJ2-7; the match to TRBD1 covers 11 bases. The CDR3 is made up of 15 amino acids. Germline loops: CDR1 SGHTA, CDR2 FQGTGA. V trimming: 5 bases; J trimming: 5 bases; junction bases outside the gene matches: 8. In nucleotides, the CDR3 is TGTGCCAGCAGCCCCGGGACAGGGGGGATTCACGAGCAGTACTTC. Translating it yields CASSPGTGGIHEQYF.

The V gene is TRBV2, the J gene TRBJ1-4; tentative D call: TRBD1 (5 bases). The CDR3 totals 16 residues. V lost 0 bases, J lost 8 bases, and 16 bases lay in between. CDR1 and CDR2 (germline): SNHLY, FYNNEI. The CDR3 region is CASSEARAEGFEKLFF. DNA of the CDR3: TGTGCCAGCAGTGAAGCGCGGGCGGAGGGGTTCGAAAAACTGTTTTTT. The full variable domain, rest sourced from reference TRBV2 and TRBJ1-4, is EPEVTQTPSHQVTQMGQEVILRCVPISNHLYFYWYRQILGQKVEFLVSFYNNEISEKSEIFDDQFSVERPDGSNFTLKIRSTKLEDSAMYFCASSEARAEGFEKLFFGSGTQLSVL.

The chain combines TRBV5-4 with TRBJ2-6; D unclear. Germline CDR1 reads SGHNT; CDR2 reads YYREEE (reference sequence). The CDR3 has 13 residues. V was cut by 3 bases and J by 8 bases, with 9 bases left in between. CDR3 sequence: CASSSERSNVLTF. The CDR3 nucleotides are TGTGCCAGCAGCTCTGAGAGGTCCAACGTCCTGACTTTC.

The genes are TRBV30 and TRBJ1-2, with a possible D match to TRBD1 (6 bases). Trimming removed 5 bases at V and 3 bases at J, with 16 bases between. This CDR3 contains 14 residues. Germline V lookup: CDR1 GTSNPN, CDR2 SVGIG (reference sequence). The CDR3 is CAWEQTGPDYGYTF. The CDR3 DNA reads TGTGCCTGGGAACAAACAGGGCCAGACTATGGCTACACCTTC.